This passage covers 15 T cell receptor beta chains from one sample sequenced in a study of beta chain features in type 1 diabetes. Study outcomes and limitations: Shortening that was moderate but significant affected the TCRB CDR3s of Type 1 diabetes patients in all four CD4+ subsets.

These receptors' antigens are unknown. Expressed TCRB transcripts were sequenced after all isolated RNA was converted to cDNA. Sequenced by immunoSEQ multiplex PCR; TCRdb stores in-frame clones only, minus some. The repertoire has about 150,000 clones, 7.8% of them found once; the top ten carry approximately 0.87%. Sequenced material: central memory CD4+ T cells from blood. All receptors come from a woman between 35 and 50 years old with type 1 diabetes.

In its sample, this clone was seen a few times. This chain uses TRBV5-1 with TRBJ1-5; 7 bases are shared with TRBD1. The CDR3 runs to 14 residues. Per germline, CDR1 SGHRS and CDR2 YFSETQ. V lost 4 bases to trimming and J lost 1 base; unmatched junction nucleotides: 2. CDR3 coding DNA: TGCGCCAGCAGCAGGGACAGCAGCAATCAGCCCCAGCATTTT. Amino acids: CASSRDSSNQPQHF. Using reference TRBV5-1 and TRBJ1-5 for the parts outside the CDR3, the full variable domain is KAGVTQTPRYLIKTRGQQVTLSCSPISGHRSVSWYQQTPGQGLQFLFEYFSETQRNKGNFPGRFSGRQFSNSRSEMNVSTLELGDSALYLCASSRDSSNQPQHFGDGTRLSIL.

As to this clone: Other DNA sequences within the sample encode an identical CDR3. The chain links TRBV6-5 to TRBJ1-1, with TRBD1 as a possible D gene (6 bases). CDR1 and CDR2 from the germline V gene are MNHEY and SVGAGI. The CDR3 contains 13 residues. V gave up 6 bases and J gave up 2 bases, with 10 bases separating them. The CDR3 loop is CASSLQGNTEAFF. The CDR3 region has the DNA TGTGCCAGCAGCTTACAGGGTAACACTGAAGCTTTCTTT.

In its sample, this clone was seen a few times. The J gene is TRBJ1-1, the V gene TRBV6-5; D is unresolved. V was trimmed by 3 bases and J by 8 bases, leaving 7 bases between them. The germline CDR1 and CDR2 sequences are MNHEY and SVGAGI. CDR3 length equals 11 residues. CDR3 protein: CASSYYREAFF. In DNA, the CDR3 is TGTGCCAGCAGTTATTACCGGGAAGCTTTCTTT.

Only a few counts were recorded for this clone. This rearrangement joins TRBV7-2 to TRBJ2-7, with TRBD2 matching over 14 bases. The ends lost 5 bases at V and 6 bases at J; junction bases unmatched: 15. From germline, CDR1 is SGHTA and CDR2 FQGNSA. This CDR3 contains 18 residues. CDR3 coding DNA: TGTGCCAGCAGCCACAGGACTAGCGGGAGGCACACGTCAATCGAGCAGTACTTC. It yields the protein CASSHRTSGRHTSIEQYF.

This clone was counted between two and nine times. The chain carries TRBV2 and TRBJ1-1; 7 nucleotides agree with TRBD1. CDR1 and CDR2 (germline): SNHLY, FYNNEI. J gave up 0 bases and V 8 bases, and 3 bases lay outside the gene matches. CDR3 size: 13 residues. As DNA, the CDR3 is TGTGCCAGCGGGGGACAGCTGAACACTGAAGCTTTCTTT. It codes for CASGGQLNTEAFF. Full variable domain (remainder filled in from reference TRBV2 and TRBJ1-1): EPEVTQTPSHQVTQMGQEVILRCVPISNHLYFYWYRQILGQKVEFLVSFYNNEISEKSEIFDDQFSVERPDGSNFTLKIRSTKLEDSAMYFCASGGQLNTEAFFGQGTRLTVV.

The chain employs TRBV2 and TRBJ2-7; 10 bases agree with TRBD1. CDR3 length: 13 amino acids. The germline V gene has CDR1 SNHLY and CDR2 FYNNEI. The V segment lost 8 bases and the J segment 2 bases; nucleotides outside the gene matches: 3. The CDR3 loop reads CASAGTGAYEQYF. In DNA form, the CDR3 reads TGTGCCAGCGCCGGGACAGGGGCCTACGAGCAGTACTTC.

This chain connects TRBV5-1 to TRBJ2-5; TRBD2 matches 13 bases. CDR1 is SGHRS, CDR2 YFSETQ, per germline. The CDR3 length is 14 residues. V lost 9 bases, J lost 2 bases, and 4 bases stayed unmatched. The CDR3 DNA follows: TGCGCCACTCGGGGACTAGCGGGACAAGAGACCCAGTACTTC. This gives the protein CATRGLAGQETQYF.

The chain carries TRBV9 and TRBJ1-2, with 11 bases that match TRBD1. Trimming at V came to 4 bases and at J to 4 bases, leaving 9 bases not matched to a gene. The CDR3 sequence is 16 residues long. CDR1 SGDLS and CDR2 YYNGEE come from the germline V gene. The CDR3 DNA is TGTGCCAGCAGCTCCCGTACCGGGACAGGGGGCTATGGCTACACCTTC. This sequence encodes CASSSRTGTGGYGYTF. Using reference TRBV9 and TRBJ1-2 for the parts outside the CDR3, the full variable domain is DSGVTQTPKHLITATGQRVTLRCSPRSGDLSVYWYQQSLDQGLQFLIQYYNGEERAKGNILERFSAQQFPDLHSELNLSSLELGDSALYFCASSSRTGTGGYGYTFGSGTRLTVV.

This clone was seen a handful of times. This CDR3 reads CASSPTLGQGAGNIQYF. Written as DNA, the CDR3 is TGTGCCAGCAGCCCAACCCTGGGACAGGGGGCCGGGAACATTCAGTACTTC. The chain has TRBV4-2 and TRBJ2-4, with 12 positions matching TRBD1. Germline CDR1 is LGHNA and CDR2 is YNFKEQ. V shed 4 bases and J 7 bases; nucleotides not matched to a gene: 11. The CDR3 covers 17 residues.

This chain uses TRBV5-1 with TRBJ2-1; TRBD2 aligns across 8 bases. Germline CDR1 and CDR2: SGHRS and YFSETQ. V lost 0 bases to trimming and J lost 3 bases; unmatched junction nucleotides: 11. CDR3 size: 18 residues. In DNA, the CDR3 is TGCGCCAGCAGCTTGGCCGGTGGTGGGCGGGGGGTCTACAATGAGCAGTTCTTC. It translates to CASSLAGGGRGVYNEQFF.

This clone was seen more than once but under ten times. J is TRBJ2-1 and V is TRBV9; maybe TRBD1 (6 bases). Germline CDR1 and CDR2: SGDLS and YYNGEE. The CDR3 sequence is 16 residues long. V lost 0 bases and J 4 bases, leaving 14 bases between the germline ends. The CDR3 reads CASSVGVDSGYNEQFF. The CDR3 DNA follows: TGTGCCAGCAGCGTAGGTGTGGACAGCGGATACAATGAGCAGTTCTTC. Combining the CDR3 with reference TRBV9 and TRBJ2-1 gives the whole variable domain DSGVTQTPKHLITATGQRVTLRCSPRSGDLSVYWYQQSLDQGLQFLIQYYNGEERAKGNILERFSAQQFPDLHSELNLSSLELGDSALYFCASSVGVDSGYNEQFFGPGTRLTVL.

The rearrangement links TRBV9 to TRBJ2-6; 7 bases match TRBD1. Germline loops: CDR1 SGDLS, CDR2 YYNGEE. This CDR3 has 17 amino acids. V shed 0 bases, J shed 0 bases, and the junction held 3 bases outside the gene matches. CDR3 DNA sequence: TGTGCCAGCAGCGTAGACAGGGGCGCCTCTGGGGCCAACGTCCTGACTTTC. This translates into CASSVDRGASGANVLTF.

This clone has just a few counts. The V gene is TRBV19, the J gene TRBJ2-5; tentative D call: TRBD2 (6 bases). Trimming took 6 bases from V and 3 from J, leaving 14 bases between them. The CDR3 is 14 residues long. Per germline, CDR1 LNHDA and CDR2 SQIVND (reference sequence). CDR3 protein: CASSRDSLKETQYF. The CDR3 DNA follows: TGTGCCAGTAGCCGGGACTCACTGAAAGAGACCCAGTACTTC.

This clone has only a few counts. This rearrangement joins TRBV7-2 to TRBJ1-2; 7 bases line up with TRBD1. The germline V gene encodes CDR1 SGHTA and CDR2 FQGNSA. V lost 5 bases and J lost 6; bases outside the gene matches: 15. The CDR3 contains 16 residues. The chain's CDR3 is CASSPPDRNVFDGYTF. The CDR3, as DNA: TGTGCCAGCAGCCCACCGGACAGGAACGTCTTTGATGGCTACACCTTC.

The gene calls are TRBV21-1 and TRBJ2-3; the D call TRBD2 from the table was never checked on the DNA. TRBV21-1 is flagged as a pseudogene. The CDR3 is 17 residues long. CDR3 region: CASSKACGLGHTDTQYF. CDR3 DNA sequence: TGTGCCAGCAGCAAAGCCTGCGGGTTAGGTCACACAGATACGCAGTATTTT.